These T cell receptor beta chains were read from a single sample in a study of technical replicates of blood from a few donors. TCRdb's copy holds only in-frame clones and misses some; the assay was immunoSEQ multiplex PCR. The table shows roughly 56,000 clones, with around 87% occurring only once. The sample comprised PBMCs. These receptors all come from a human donor in good health. Some clones in this sample may be carry-over from other donors' samples. The CDR3 runs from the conserved cysteine through the conserved F or W. Each record gives: CDR3 protein, CDR3 DNA, clone size, D gene, V gene, J gene. A D gene is named only where the DNA matches it firmly. A clone size is listed for some rows: how often the clone was seen (once, few, many), or a class if it is expanded.

cdr3_aa: CASSLDKAGRIYGYTF
cdr3_nt: TGTGCCAGCAGCTTAGATAAGGCAGGGCGGATCTATGGCTACACCTTC
clone_size: NA
d_call: NA
v_call: TRBV11-2
j_call: TRBJ1-2

cdr3_aa: CSVEGGAVNTEAFF
cdr3_nt: TGCAGCGTTGAAGGCGGGGCCGTGAACACTGAAGCTTTCTTT
clone_size: NA
d_call: NA
v_call: TRBV29-1
j_call: TRBJ1-1

cdr3_aa: CASSLEVYSPLHF
cdr3_nt: TGTGCCAGCAGCCTGGAGGTTTATTCACCCCTCCACTTT
clone_size: NA
d_call: NA
v_call: TRBV7-3
j_call: TRBJ1-6

cdr3_aa: CASSPPSSPDTQYF
cdr3_nt: TGTGCCAGCTCACCACCGTCTAGCCCAGATACGCAGTATTTT
clone_size: NA
d_call: NA
v_call: TRBV18
j_call: TRBJ2-3

cdr3_aa: CASAKIYRESSYNEQFF
cdr3_nt: TGCGCCAGCGCCAAGATCTACAGGGAGAGTTCCTACAATGAGCAGTTCTTC
clone_size: NA
d_call: NA
v_call: TRBV5-1
j_call: TRBJ2-1

cdr3_aa: CASSPEGGVRTEAFF
cdr3_nt: TGCGCCAGCAGCCCAGAAGGAGGGGTGAGGACTGAAGCTTTCTTT
clone_size: NA
d_call: NA
v_call: TRBV5-1
j_call: TRBJ1-1

cdr3_aa: CASRKDRENFYEQYF
cdr3_nt: TGTGCCAGCAGAAAGGACAGGGAGAATTTCTACGAGCAGTACTTC
clone_size: NA
d_call: TRBD1
v_call: TRBV6-1
j_call: TRBJ2-7

cdr3_aa: CASSYGVAREYEQYF
cdr3_nt: TGTGCCAGCAGTTACGGGGTAGCGAGGGAGTACGAGCAGTACTTC
clone_size: NA
d_call: NA
v_call: TRBV6-5
j_call: TRBJ2-7

cdr3_aa: CASSSAAGVSYEQYF
cdr3_nt: TGTGCCAGCAGCTCGGCGGCGGGAGTTTCCTACGAGCAGTACTTC
clone_size: NA
d_call: TRBD2
v_call: TRBV9
j_call: TRBJ2-7

cdr3_aa: CASRFSGTDTQYF
cdr3_nt: TGTGCCAGCAGGTTTAGCGGCACAGATACGCAGTATTTT
clone_size: NA
d_call: NA
v_call: TRBV7-3
j_call: TRBJ2-3

cdr3_aa: CASNPPSYNSPLHF
cdr3_nt: TGTGCCAGCAATCCTCCTTCCTATAATTCACCCCTCCACTTT
clone_size: NA
d_call: NA
v_call: TRBV7-2
j_call: TRBJ1-6

cdr3_aa: CASSIEGPQRPYNEQFF
cdr3_nt: TGTGCCAGTAGTATAGAGGGGCCCCAACGCCCCTACAATGAGCAGTTCTTC
clone_size: once
d_call: NA
v_call: TRBV19
j_call: TRBJ2-1

cdr3_aa: CASSQAGRGRINEQFF
cdr3_nt: TGTGCCAGCAGCCAAGCGGGCAGGGGGCGCATAAATGAGCAGTTCTTC
clone_size: NA
d_call: TRBD1
v_call: TRBV14
j_call: TRBJ2-1

cdr3_aa: CASSIVHQMRAQGSPLHF
cdr3_nt: TGTGCCAGTAGTATAGTACATCAAATGCGGGCGCAAGGTTCACCCCTCCACTTT
clone_size: few
d_call: NA
v_call: TRBV19
j_call: TRBJ1-6

cdr3_aa: CASSSLAGGQSFEQYF
cdr3_nt: TGTGCCAGCAGCTCCTTAGCGGGGGGGCAATCGTTCGAGCAGTACTTC
clone_size: NA
d_call: TRBD2
v_call: TRBV5-6
j_call: TRBJ2-7

cdr3_aa: CASSALGGAVYGYTF
cdr3_nt: TGTGCCAGCAGTGCCCTCGGGGGGGCTGTATATGGCTACACCTTC
clone_size: NA
d_call: NA
v_call: TRBV27
j_call: TRBJ1-2

cdr3_aa: CASGMKGYTF
cdr3_nt: TGTGCCAGCGGCATGAAGGGCTACACCTTC
clone_size: NA
d_call: NA
v_call: TRBV7-2
j_call: TRBJ1-2

cdr3_aa: CASSSPRGLRTEAFF
cdr3_nt: TGTGCCAGCAGTTCCCCGCGGGGGTTGAGGACTGAAGCTTTCTTT
clone_size: NA
d_call: NA
v_call: TRBV6-7
j_call: TRBJ1-1

cdr3_aa: CASSYSGSSYEQYF
cdr3_nt: TGTGCCAGCAGTTACTCCGGGAGCTCCTACGAGCAGTACTTC
clone_size: NA
d_call: NA
v_call: TRBV6-5
j_call: TRBJ2-7

cdr3_aa: CASSLGARGTEAFF
cdr3_nt: TGTGCCAGCAGCTTGGGGGCGCGGGGCACTGAAGCTTTCTTT
clone_size: NA
d_call: NA
v_call: TRBV5-8
j_call: TRBJ1-1

cdr3_aa: CASSLIGRGVVSNQPQHF
cdr3_nt: TGTGCCAGCAGCTTAATTGGCAGGGGTGTAGTAAGCAATCAGCCCCAGCATTTT
clone_size: NA
d_call: NA
v_call: TRBV7-3
j_call: TRBJ1-5

cdr3_aa: CASSLTPSGNYEQYF
cdr3_nt: TGCGCCAGCAGCTTGACGCCTAGCGGGAACTACGAGCAGTACTTC
clone_size: NA
d_call: TRBD2
v_call: TRBV5-1
j_call: TRBJ2-7

cdr3_aa: CAWSPDRVYGYTF
cdr3_nt: TGTGCCTGGAGCCCAGACAGGGTATATGGCTACACCTTC
clone_size: NA
d_call: TRBD1
v_call: TRBV30
j_call: TRBJ1-2

cdr3_aa: CASIRWRISIGYTF
cdr3_nt: TGTGCCAGCATTAGATGGCGGATCAGTATCGGCTACACCTTC
clone_size: NA
d_call: NA
v_call: TRBV7-9
j_call: TRBJ1-2

cdr3_aa: CASSQRDRDDGELFF
cdr3_nt: TGTGCCAGCAGTCAAAGGGACAGGGATGACGGGGAGCTGTTTTTT
clone_size: NA
d_call: TRBD1
v_call: TRBV7-3
j_call: TRBJ2-2

cdr3_aa: CASSYSGANGEQFF
cdr3_nt: TGTGCCAGCAGTTACTCAGGAGCGAATGGTGAGCAGTTCTTC
clone_size: few
d_call: NA
v_call: TRBV6-5
j_call: TRBJ2-1

cdr3_aa: CASSPRDWGGKTQYF
cdr3_nt: TGTGCCAGCAGCCCACGGGACTGGGGGGGCAAGACCCAGTACTTC
clone_size: NA
d_call: NA
v_call: TRBV5-6
j_call: TRBJ2-5

cdr3_aa: CASSHLLAGNNEQFF
cdr3_nt: TGTGCCAGCAGCCATCTACTAGCGGGTAACAATGAGCAGTTCTTC
clone_size: NA
d_call: TRBD2
v_call: TRBV14
j_call: TRBJ2-1

cdr3_aa: CASSVYRDRAGGYTF
cdr3_nt: TGTGCCAGCAGCGTGTACCGGGACAGGGCTGGTGGCTACACCTTC
clone_size: NA
d_call: TRBD1
v_call: TRBV14
j_call: TRBJ1-2

cdr3_aa: CASSQLIFVRDRTDYGYTF
cdr3_nt: TGTGCCAGCAGCCAATTAATATTCGTCCGGGACAGGACAGACTATGGCTACACCTTC
clone_size: few
d_call: TRBD1
v_call: TRBV4-2
j_call: TRBJ1-2

cdr3_aa: CASSERTGHTGELFF
cdr3_nt: TGTGCCAGCAGCGAACGGACAGGTCACACCGGGGAGCTGTTTTTT
clone_size: few
d_call: TRBD1
v_call: TRBV7-7
j_call: TRBJ2-2

cdr3_aa: CASHSGSRVADTQYF
cdr3_nt: TGTGCCAGCCACTCAGGGTCCAGGGTGGCAGATACGCAGTATTTT
clone_size: NA
d_call: NA
v_call: TRBV7-9
j_call: TRBJ2-3

cdr3_aa: CASSFWVRDRGKLFF
cdr3_nt: TGTGCCAGCAGCTTCTGGGTCCGTGACCGGGGGAAACTGTTTTTT
clone_size: NA
d_call: NA
v_call: TRBV5-7
j_call: TRBJ1-4

cdr3_aa: CAIGGQGPEAFF
cdr3_nt: TGTGCCATCGGGGGACAGGGCCCTGAAGCTTTCTTT
clone_size: NA
d_call: TRBD1
v_call: TRBV10-3
j_call: TRBJ1-1

cdr3_aa: CASSPQAPYEQYF
cdr3_nt: TGTGCCAGCAGCCCTCAGGCCCCCTACGAGCAGTACTTC
clone_size: NA
d_call: NA
v_call: TRBV7-2
j_call: TRBJ2-7

cdr3_aa: CASSQGETSPGYEQYF
cdr3_nt: TGTGCCAGCAGCCAAGGGGAGACTAGCCCAGGGTACGAGCAGTACTTC
clone_size: NA
d_call: TRBD2
v_call: TRBV14
j_call: TRBJ2-7

cdr3_aa: CASSPSGYSEQFF
cdr3_nt: TGTGCCAGCAGCCCAAGCGGCTATAGTGAGCAGTTCTTC
clone_size: NA
d_call: NA
v_call: TRBV6-5
j_call: TRBJ2-1

cdr3_aa: CASSSSQVTGELFF
cdr3_nt: TGTGCCAGCAGCTCGTCACAGGTCACCGGGGAGCTGTTTTTT
clone_size: NA
d_call: NA
v_call: TRBV7-9
j_call: TRBJ2-2

cdr3_aa: CASSFFLAQNEQFF
cdr3_nt: TGTGCCAGCAGCTTTTTCCTAGCTCAAAATGAGCAGTTCTTC
clone_size: NA
d_call: NA
v_call: TRBV7-9
j_call: TRBJ2-1

cdr3_aa: CATSRVPRAGANVLTF
cdr3_nt: TGTGCCACCAGCCGAGTACCCAGGGCGGGGGCCAACGTCCTGACTTTC
clone_size: NA
d_call: NA
v_call: TRBV15
j_call: TRBJ2-6

cdr3_aa: CASRWGQGSGQPQHF
cdr3_nt: TGTGCCAGCAGATGGGGACAGGGAAGTGGTCAGCCCCAGCATTTT
clone_size: once
d_call: TRBD1
v_call: TRBV6-1
j_call: TRBJ1-5

cdr3_aa: CASSEVGLAKNEQFF
cdr3_nt: TGTGCCAGCAGTGAAGTGGGGCTAGCGAAGAATGAGCAGTTCTTC
clone_size: NA
d_call: NA
v_call: TRBV6-4
j_call: TRBJ2-1

cdr3_aa: CASNTRTGGIYGYTF
cdr3_nt: TGTGCCAGCAACACTCGGACAGGGGGCATCTATGGCTACACCTTC
clone_size: NA
d_call: TRBD1
v_call: TRBV6-1
j_call: TRBJ1-2

cdr3_aa: CASSLAGGGAETQYF
cdr3_nt: TGTGCCAGCAGCTTAGCCGGCGGGGGGGCTGAGACCCAGTACTTC
clone_size: NA
d_call: TRBD2
v_call: TRBV11-3
j_call: TRBJ2-5

cdr3_aa: CASSRRVGDTQYF
cdr3_nt: TGTGCCAGCAGTCGCAGGGTAGGGGATACGCAGTATTTT
clone_size: few
d_call: NA
v_call: TRBV27
j_call: TRBJ2-3

cdr3_aa: CASSDSTGTSGSSYNEQFF
cdr3_nt: TGTGCCAGCAGTGACTCTACGGGGACTAGCGGGAGTTCGTACAATGAGCAGTTCTTC
clone_size: NA
d_call: TRBD2
v_call: TRBV6-4
j_call: TRBJ2-1

cdr3_aa: CASRDSSGANVLTF
cdr3_nt: TGTGCCAGCAGAGACAGCTCTGGGGCCAACGTCCTGACTTTC
clone_size: NA
d_call: NA
v_call: TRBV6-5
j_call: TRBJ2-6

cdr3_aa: CASSLDRLAGAEQYF
cdr3_nt: TGTGCCAGCAGCTTGGATCGGCTAGCGGGAGCCGAGCAGTACTTC
clone_size: NA
d_call: TRBD2
v_call: TRBV5-4
j_call: TRBJ2-7

cdr3_aa: CASSVAGAAETQYF
cdr3_nt: TGTGCCAGCAGCGTAGCGGGAGCGGCAGAGACCCAGTACTTC
clone_size: NA
d_call: NA
v_call: TRBV9
j_call: TRBJ2-5

cdr3_aa: CASSLGTSGQETQYF
cdr3_nt: TGCGCCAGCAGCTTGGGGACTAGCGGGCAAGAGACCCAGTACTTC
clone_size: NA
d_call: TRBD2
v_call: TRBV5-1
j_call: TRBJ2-5

cdr3_aa: CASSPPVSGFGAYGYTF
cdr3_nt: TGTGCCAGCAGCCCTCCCGTCTCTGGGTTTGGGGCCTATGGCTACACCTTC
clone_size: NA
d_call: NA
v_call: TRBV14
j_call: TRBJ1-2

cdr3_aa: CASSMDRTDTQYF
cdr3_nt: TGTGCCAGCAGCATGGACAGGACAGATACGCAGTATTTT
clone_size: NA
d_call: TRBD1
v_call: TRBV13
j_call: TRBJ2-3

cdr3_aa: CASSSATGGVGYTF
cdr3_nt: TGTGCCAGCAGTTCAGCCACAGGGGGCGTCGGCTACACCTTC
clone_size: once
d_call: TRBD1
v_call: TRBV6-6
j_call: TRBJ1-2